This T cell receptor (beta chain) was documented in a study of T cell clonality in common variable immunodeficiency. Method: immunoSEQ multiplex PCR; TCRdb's copy keeps in-frame clones and lacks some. This sample carries about 33,000 clones, none of them present only once. Study outcomes and limitations: Common variable immunodeficiency TCR beta sequences reportedly had fewer deletions and N-nucleotide insertions. Compared with healthy controls, CVID subjects showed increased TCRbeta clonality, mostly in about a third. Repertoire-complication correlations in CVID were limited by patient heterogeneity.

A few counts support this clone. Its specificity is not known. The CDR3 end lies 3 residues beyond the end of the read and is filled in from the germline J gene. V gave up 4 bases and J gave up 5 bases, with 9 bases separating them. Germline V gene lookup returns CDR1 DFQATT and CDR2 SNEGSKA (reference sequence). This CDR3 has 12 residues. CVID meant reduced serum IgG, IgA and/or IgM plus specific antibody deficiency. Each donor provided 5 to 8 ml of heparinized whole blood. Sequencing was performed on peripheral blood mononuclear cells. The TCR was taken from a human donor with common variable immunodeficiency. The V call is TRBV20-1, the J call TRBJ2-1; D uncertain. The CDR3 sequence: CSATELNNEQFF. Partial CDR3 DNA: TGCAGTGCTACCGAGCTGAACAATGAG.